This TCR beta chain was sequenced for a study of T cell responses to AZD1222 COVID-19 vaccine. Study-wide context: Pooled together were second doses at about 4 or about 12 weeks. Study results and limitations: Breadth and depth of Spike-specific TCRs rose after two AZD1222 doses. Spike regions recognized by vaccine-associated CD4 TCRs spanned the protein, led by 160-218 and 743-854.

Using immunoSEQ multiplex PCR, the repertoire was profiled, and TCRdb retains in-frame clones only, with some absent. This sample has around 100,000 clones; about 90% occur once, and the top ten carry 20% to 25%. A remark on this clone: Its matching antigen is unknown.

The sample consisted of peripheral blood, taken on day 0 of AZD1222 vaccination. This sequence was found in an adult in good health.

Written as DNA, the CDR3 is TGTGCCACCAACCCGGTCCTCACGAGCTCTGGAAACACCATATATTTT. Amino acid sequence: CATNPVLTSSGNTIYF. The genes are TRBV28 and TRBJ1-3; D gene uncertain. Trimming removed 10 bases from V and 0 bases from J, with 19 bases in between. Looked up from germline, CDR1 is MDHEN and CDR2 is SYDVKM. The CDR3 runs to 16 residues.